This T cell receptor beta chain emerged from a study of beta chain features in type 1 diabetes. Whole-study results and caveats: Using cDNA template may skew counts toward highly expressing activated cells.

Comment on this clone: What it binds is not known.

Naive, central memory, regulatory and stem cell-like memory cells within the CD4+ compartment were sorted using CD45RO/CCR7/CD25/CD127/CD95/CD27. The purity of all sorted populations exceeded 98%. All of the isolated RNA was reverse transcribed, so expressed TCRB transcripts were sequenced. Generated by immunoSEQ multiplex PCR, the TCRdb table keeps only in-frame clones and is missing some. The profile shows around 450,000 clones, about an eighth of them singletons. The TCR was taken from a young woman in good health. Sequences were obtained from naive CD4+ T cells from blood.

The CDR3 reads CASSVVERSSVEQFF. The DNA of the CDR3 is TGTGCCAGCAGCGTAGTAGAGCGGTCCTCGGTTGAGCAGTTCTTC. The chain links TRBV9 to TRBJ2-1; the D gene is possibly TRBD2 (5 bases). The germline V gene encodes CDR1 SGDLS and CDR2 YYNGEE. CDR3 size: 15 residues. Trimming took off 0 bases at V and 9 bases at J, with 16 bases between the two ends.